Listed here is a single T cell receptor (beta chain). This entry belongs to a study of shared clonotypes between healthy human individuals. Study-level information: Three CD4 naive, three CD4 memory, two CD8 naive and one CD8 memory plate were used per donor.

Some clones are missing from TCRdb's copy, which holds only in-frame ones; the method was immunoSEQ multiplex PCR. This sample has roughly 2.5 million clones, with 90% to 95% found just once. The sequence was collected from a young man in good health. Source material: naive CD4+ T cells sorted from blood. Subset in this sample: CD45RA+ positively selected.

DNA for the CDR3: TGTGCCAGTAGTTGGGGACTAGCGGGAGAGGAGTTCTTC. The encoded protein is CASSWGLAGEEFF. V usage is TRBV19 and J usage is TRBJ2-1; TRBD2 aligns across 14 bases. The CDR3 loop spans 13 amino acids. From germline, CDR1 is LNHDA and CDR2 SQIVND (reference sequence). V was pared by 5 bases and J by 14 bases, with 5 bases of the junction left unmatched.